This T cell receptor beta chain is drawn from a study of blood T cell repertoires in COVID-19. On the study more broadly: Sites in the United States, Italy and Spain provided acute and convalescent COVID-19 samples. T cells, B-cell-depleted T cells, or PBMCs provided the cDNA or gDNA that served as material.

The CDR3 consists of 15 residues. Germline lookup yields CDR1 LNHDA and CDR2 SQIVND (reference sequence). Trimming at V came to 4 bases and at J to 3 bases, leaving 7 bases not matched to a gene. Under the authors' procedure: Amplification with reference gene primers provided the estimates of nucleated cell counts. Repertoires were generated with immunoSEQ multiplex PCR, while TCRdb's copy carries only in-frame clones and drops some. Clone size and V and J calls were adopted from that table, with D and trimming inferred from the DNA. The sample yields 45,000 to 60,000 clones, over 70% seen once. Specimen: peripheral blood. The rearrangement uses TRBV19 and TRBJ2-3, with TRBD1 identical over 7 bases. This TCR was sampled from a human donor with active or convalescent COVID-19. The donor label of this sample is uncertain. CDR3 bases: TGTGCCAGTAGTACAGATAGGGGGCGGACAGATACGCAGTATTTT. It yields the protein CASSTDRGRTDTQYF.